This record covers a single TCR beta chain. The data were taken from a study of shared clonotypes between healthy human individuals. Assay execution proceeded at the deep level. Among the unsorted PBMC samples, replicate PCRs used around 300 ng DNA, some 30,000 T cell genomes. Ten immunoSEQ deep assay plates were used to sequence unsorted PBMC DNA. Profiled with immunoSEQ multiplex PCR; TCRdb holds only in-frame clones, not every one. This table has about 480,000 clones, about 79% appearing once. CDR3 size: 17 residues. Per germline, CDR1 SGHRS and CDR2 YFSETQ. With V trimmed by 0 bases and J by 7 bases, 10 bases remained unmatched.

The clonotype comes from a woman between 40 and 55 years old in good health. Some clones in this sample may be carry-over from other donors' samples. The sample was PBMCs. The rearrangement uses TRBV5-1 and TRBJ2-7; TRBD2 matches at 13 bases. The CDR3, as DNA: TGCGCCAGCAGCTTGGCCCTCGGGACTAGCGGGGATGCAGAGCAGTACTTC. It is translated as CASSLALGTSGDAEQYF.